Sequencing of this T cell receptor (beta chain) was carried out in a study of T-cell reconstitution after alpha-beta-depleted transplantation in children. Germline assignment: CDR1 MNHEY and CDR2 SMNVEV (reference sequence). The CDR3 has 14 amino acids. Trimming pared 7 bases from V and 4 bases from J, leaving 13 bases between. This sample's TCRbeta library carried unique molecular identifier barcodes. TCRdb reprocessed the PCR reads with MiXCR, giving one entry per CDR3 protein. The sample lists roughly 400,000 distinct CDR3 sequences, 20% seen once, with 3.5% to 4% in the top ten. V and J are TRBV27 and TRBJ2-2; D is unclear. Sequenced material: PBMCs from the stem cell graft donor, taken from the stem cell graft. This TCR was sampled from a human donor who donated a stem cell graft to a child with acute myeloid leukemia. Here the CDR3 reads CASTFIDGTGELFF. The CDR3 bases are TGTGCCAGCACGTTCATCGACGGCACCGGGGAGCTGTTTTTT.